Many counts were recorded for the clone carrying this T cell receptor beta chain. The sample is drawn from a study of prognosis after radiotherapy for stage I lung cancer. The genomic DNA TCR beta CDR3 region underwent two rounds of multiplex PCR. The authors ran first-round PCR with primers specific to each TRBV and TRBJ gene. TCRdb processed the multiplex PCR reads anew with MiXCR; each CDR3 protein has one entry. The table records about 51,000 distinct CDR3 sequences, over 30% of them present only once. The CDR3 is 13 amino acids. Germline CDR1 SQVTM, CDR2 ANQGSEA. V dropped 2 bases and J dropped 3 bases, with 10 bases sitting between them.

The clonotype was recovered from a donor aged 50 or older with non-small cell lung cancer. This sequence joins TRBV29-1 and TRBJ1-2; the D is unclear. The sequencing used PBMCs, collected before or after stereotactic body radiation therapy (not recorded which). The CDR3 loop is CSVERAGDYGYTF. The CDR3 region has the DNA TGCAGCGTTGAAAGGGCCGGCGACTATGGCTACACCTTC.